Each of the 11 T cell receptor beta chains below was sequenced from the same sample in a study of blood T cell repertoires in COVID-19. Sequencing was performed with immunoSEQ multiplex PCR; in TCRdb, only in-frame clones are kept and a portion is missing. The sample shows approximately 140,000 clones, 80% to 90% of them seen only once. The specimen was peripheral blood. The receptors originated from a man between 18 and 35 years old with COVID-19, enrolled during active disease.

DNA of the CDR3: TGTGCCAGCAGCCCTGGGGACAGGGCGCATCGGGAGCAGTACTTC. Its translation: CASSPGDRAHREQYF. The V gene is TRBV27, the J gene TRBJ2-7; TRBD1 matches 9 bases. With V trimmed by 6 bases and J by 7 bases, 13 bases remained unmatched. This CDR3 contains 15 residues. Per germline, CDR1 MNHEY and CDR2 SMNVEV (reference sequence).

The chain recombines TRBV7-8 with TRBJ2-7; TRBD1 matches 7 bases. V lost 3 bases to trimming and J lost 2 bases; unmatched junction nucleotides: 7. The CDR3 runs to 15 residues. Germline V CDR1 and CDR2: SGHVS, FQNEAQ. CDR3 region: CASSFILGQTYEQYF. CDR3 bases: TGTGCCAGCAGCTTCATACTGGGACAGACCTACGAGCAGTACTTC.

This chain connects TRBV19 to TRBJ1-2; tentative D call: TRBD1 (5 bases). The V end was cut by 3 bases, the J end by 7 bases, with 9 bases between. The CDR3 runs to 12 residues. Germline-derived CDR1 and CDR2 are LNHDA and SQIVND (reference sequence). DNA of the CDR3: TGTGCCAGTAGTATTCAGGGAACTGGCTACACCTTC. Translated: CASSIQGTGYTF.

Only a few counts were recorded for this clone. The sample holds other DNA sequences that translate to the same CDR3. The chain employs TRBV5-6 and TRBJ2-7; 7 bases are shared with TRBD2. The CDR3 length is 12 residues. Per the germline V gene, CDR1 is SGHDT and CDR2 is YYEEEE. V shed 4 bases and J 7 bases; nucleotides not matched to a gene: 5. CDR3 sequence: CASSLGRGEQYF. CDR3 bases: TGTGCCAGCAGCCTTGGGAGGGGTGAGCAGTACTTC. Full variable domain (rest looked up from reference TRBV5-6 and TRBJ2-7): DAGVTQSPTHLIKTRGQQVTLRCSPKSGHDTVSWYQQALGQGPQFIFQYYEEEERQRGNFPDRFSGHQFPNYSSELNVNALLLGDSALYLCASSLGRGEQYFGPGTRLTVT.

The chain has TRBV7-2 and TRBJ2-5; D gene uncertain. Trimming shortened V by 0 bases and J by 4 bases, and 6 bases separated the two germline ends. The CDR3 has 13 residues. Per germline, CDR1 SGHTA and CDR2 FQGNSA. The CDR3 sequence is CASSLARGETQYF. The CDR3 DNA follows: TGTGCCAGCAGCTTAGCGCGTGGAGAGACCCAGTACTTC.

This clone has more than one count but fewer than ten. The chain recombines TRBV21-1 with TRBJ2-5; the table assigns TRBD1, which was not confirmed against the DNA. TRBV21-1 is assigned pseudogene status. This CDR3 spans 15 amino acids. DNA of the CDR3: TGTGCCAGCAGCAATACAGCATCCGGATCGGAGACCCAGTACTTC. It translates to CASSNTASGSETQYF.

J is TRBJ1-2 and V is TRBV19; 7 bases are shared with TRBD1. Germline CDR1 is LNHDA and CDR2 is SQIVND (reference sequence). This CDR3 region has 12 residues. After removal of 5 bases from V and 5 bases from J, the junction contained 2 bases not matched to a gene. The CDR3 here is CASSPGQYGYTF. CDR3 bases: TGTGCCAGTAGTCCGGGACAGTATGGCTACACCTTC.

This clone was recorded once. The rearrangement joins TRBV7-9 to TRBJ1-2; the match to TRBD1 covers 10 bases. The CDR3 is 18 amino acids. Trimming at V came to 5 bases and at J to 2 bases, leaving 14 bases not matched to a gene. Germline CDR1 reads SEHNR; CDR2 reads FQNEAQ (reference sequence). The CDR3 loop reads CASSQTNPGQGTNYGYTF. DNA for the CDR3: TGTGCCAGCAGCCAGACAAACCCGGGACAGGGGACGAACTATGGCTACACCTTC.

The chain links TRBV6-5 to TRBJ2-3; 9 nucleotides line up with TRBD1. The CDR3 runs to 14 residues. The V segment lost 5 bases and the J segment 4 bases; nucleotides outside the gene matches: 4. Germline V gene lookup returns CDR1 MNHEY and CDR2 SVGAGI. As DNA, the CDR3 is TGTGCCAGCAGTCCGGGACAGGGCCCAGATACGCAGTATTTT. Amino acids: CASSPGQGPDTQYF.

The chain links TRBV24-1 to TRBJ2-2, with D perhaps matching TRBD1 (5 bases). CDR3 length equals 15 residues. V lost 4 bases, J lost 1 base, and 9 bases lay in between. Germline loops: CDR1 KGHDR, CDR2 SFDVKD. In DNA, the CDR3 is TGTGCCACCAGTGACCGGACATTGAACACCGGGGAGCTGTTTTTT. Protein: CATSDRTLNTGELFF.

The chain carries TRBV5-6 and TRBJ2-7; a possible D gene is TRBD2 (6 bases). V lost 1 base, J lost 5 bases, and 13 bases lay in between. The CDR3 has 14 amino acids. Germline V lookup: CDR1 SGHDT, CDR2 YYEEEE. CDR3 sequence: CASSLSSSAHEQYF. The CDR3 region has the DNA TGTGCCAGCAGCTTGAGCTCTAGCGCCCACGAGCAGTACTTC.